This entry lists 21 T cell receptor beta chains sequenced from one sample in a study of blood T cell repertoires in COVID-19. Method: immunoSEQ multiplex PCR; TCRdb's copy keeps in-frame clones and lacks some. The sample lists fewer than 350,000 clones; roughly 89% were seen once. Sequencing input: peripheral blood. The origin of the receptors is a middle-aged man with acute or convalescent COVID-19.

The V call is TRBV5-8, the J call TRBJ2-1; maybe TRBD2 (5 bases). The CDR3 length is 15 residues. V gave up 2 bases and J gave up 3 bases, with 12 bases separating them. CDR1 and CDR2 (germline): SGHTS, YDEGEE. The CDR3 protein is CASSFQRFLYNEQFF. The CDR3 region has the DNA TGTGCCAGCAGCTTCCAGCGGTTTCTCTACAATGAGCAGTTCTTC.

In its sample, this clone was seen once. The chain is built from TRBV9 and TRBJ2-3; 8 positions match TRBD1. The CDR3 is 15 amino acids. Germline loops: CDR1 SGDLS, CDR2 YYNGEE. V was clipped by 0 bases and J by 7 bases; unmatched bases: 7. The CDR3 DNA sequence: TGTGCCAGCAGCGTAGGAGCAGGGGGCGCGAATACGCAGTATTTT. Encoded protein: CASSVGAGGANTQYF. The complete variable domain, with remaining parts taken from reference TRBV9 and TRBJ2-3, reads DSGVTQTPKHLITATGQRVTLRCSPRSGDLSVYWYQQSLDQGLQFLIQYYNGEERAKGNILERFSAQQFPDLHSELNLSSLELGDSALYFCASSVGAGGANTQYFGPGTRLTVL.

This clone was recorded a few times. This chain joins TRBV3-1 (or the pseudogene TRBV3-2) and TRBJ2-7; no clear D. The germline V and J ends were trimmed by 4 bases and 6 bases, with 19 bases remaining between them. This CDR3 comprises 15 residues. Germline-derived CDR1 and CDR2 are LGHDT and YNNKEL (reference sequence). The CDR3 region is CASSLNPPGNGEQYF. In DNA, the CDR3 is TGTGCCAGCAGCCTTAACCCCCCAGGTAACGGCGAGCAGTACTTC.

This CDR3 reads CSGGGVNTEAFF. The CDR3 coding sequence is TGCAGCGGCGGGGGCGTGAACACTGAAGCTTTCTTT. The rearrangement joins TRBV29-1 to TRBJ1-1, with a possible D match to TRBD1 (6 bases). Trimming cost V 7 bases and J 0 bases, with 9 bases left between them. Germline lookup yields CDR1 SQVTM and CDR2 ANQGSEA. The CDR3 length is 12 residues.

The gene calls are TRBV2 and TRBJ2-1; possible D gene TRBD2, 6 bases. In germline, CDR1 is SNHLY, CDR2 FYNNEI. V was clipped by 0 bases and J by 6 bases, with 6 bases between them. CDR3 size: 13 residues. The DNA of the CDR3 is TGTGCCAGCAGTGAAGCGCGGGGCAATGAGCAGTTCTTC. Its protein is CASSEARGNEQFF.

This sequence joins TRBV7-2 and TRBJ1-5; no reliable D call. V was pared by 6 bases and J by 3 bases, with 6 bases between. The CDR3 loop spans 12 amino acids. Germline V CDR1 and CDR2: SGHTA, FQGNSA. The CDR3 DNA reads TGTGCCAGCAGTTTTTACAATCAGCCCCAGCATTTT. It is translated as CASSFYNQPQHF.

The chain couples TRBV7-9 to TRBJ2-1, with unresolved D. The CDR3 has 11 amino acids. V lost 5 bases and J lost 7, with 6 bases in between. CDR1 and CDR2 from the germline V gene are SEHNR and FQNEAQ (reference sequence). The CDR3 reads CASSQTNEQFF. The DNA for the CDR3 is TGTGCCAGCAGCCAAACAAATGAGCAGTTCTTC.

This chain joins TRBV10-1 and TRBJ2-1, with 7 positions matching TRBD1. Germline V CDR1 and CDR2: WNHNN, SYGVQD (reference sequence). CDR3 size: 15 residues. With 3 bases clipped from V and 5 bases from J, the junction kept 7 bases outside the gene matches. This chain's CDR3 is CASSDLGQTNNEQFF. In nucleotides, the CDR3 is TGCGCCAGCAGTGACCTGGGACAGACAAACAATGAGCAGTTCTTC.

The chain is built from TRBV3-1 (or the pseudogene TRBV3-2) and TRBJ2-2, with 8 bases that match TRBD2. The ends lost 0 bases at V and 0 bases at J; junction bases unmatched: 3. There are 17 residues in the CDR3. The germline gives CDR1 LGHDT, CDR2 YNNKEL (reference sequence). The CDR3 coding sequence is TGTGCCAGCAGCCAAGAGGCTAGCGGGTCGAACACCGGGGAGCTGTTTTTT. This encodes CASSQEASGSNTGELFF.

The gene calls are TRBV12-5 and TRBJ2-5; D might be TRBD1 (6 bases). Germline assignment: CDR1 LGHNT and CDR2 FRNRAP. The CDR3 totals 14 residues. The V end was cut by 3 bases, the J end by 1 base, with 9 bases between. CDR3 DNA sequence: TGTGCTAGTGGTTTTGGACAGATCCAAGAGACCCAGTACTTC. Protein product: CASGFGQIQETQYF.

The chain couples TRBV13 to TRBJ1-4; TRBD1 agrees at 7 bases. In germline, CDR1 is PRHDT, CDR2 FYEKMQ (reference sequence). The CDR3 covers 14 residues. With V trimmed by 2 bases and J by 8 bases, 5 bases remained unmatched. For the CDR3, the DNA is TGTGCCAGCAGCTTATACAGGGGTTTGGAAAAACTGTTTTTT. Translating gives CASSLYRGLEKLFF.

This clone was seen only once. This chain links TRBV5-1 with TRBJ2-5; TRBD1 agrees at 9 bases. The CDR3 covers 16 residues. The germline CDR1 and CDR2 sequences are SGHRS and YFSETQ. V was clipped by 4 bases and J by 1 base; unmatched bases: 8. In DNA form, the CDR3 reads TGCGCCAGCAGCAGCGACCCGGGACAGGGCCAAGAGACCCAGTACTTC. Translated: CASSSDPGQGQETQYF.

V and J are TRBV28 and TRBJ2-1; 11 nucleotides agree with TRBD1. Trimming cost V 7 bases and J 5 bases; bases outside gene matches: 13. CDR3 length: 17 residues. Per germline, CDR1 MDHEN and CDR2 SYDVKM. Here the CDR3 reads CASIPRGRDRGDNEQFF. DNA of the CDR3: TGTGCCAGCATTCCAAGGGGCAGGGACAGGGGGGACAATGAGCAGTTCTTC.

This chain uses TRBV27 with TRBJ2-7, with a weak D call TRBD2 (6 bases). From germline, CDR1 is MNHEY and CDR2 SMNVEV (reference sequence). V was pared by 0 bases and J by 0 bases, with 18 bases between. The CDR3 is 18 residues long. The chain's CDR3 is CASSLSRGGPGGSYEQYF. The CDR3 DNA is TGTGCCAGCAGTTTATCCCGGGGAGGTCCCGGGGGCTCCTACGAGCAGTACTTC.

The chain is built from TRBV7-3 and TRBJ1-1; D might be TRBD1 (6 bases). Germline assignment: CDR1 SGHTA and CDR2 FQGTGA. V was cut by 2 bases and J by 1 base, with 14 bases left in between. CDR3 length equals 16 residues. CDR3 amino acids: CASSLYPQGRNTEAFF. The CDR3 nucleotides are TGTGCCAGCAGCTTATACCCACAGGGAAGGAACACTGAAGCTTTCTTT.

The chain joins TRBV5-5 to TRBJ1-2; D gene uncertain. Germline CDR1 reads SGHKS; CDR2 reads YYEKEE (reference sequence). The V gene lost 3 bases and the J gene lost 2 bases, with 8 bases spanning the gap. The CDR3 runs 13 residues. The CDR3 sequence: CASSSGGNYGYTF. CDR3 bases: TGTGCCAGCAGCTCCGGCGGCAACTATGGCTACACCTTC.

This chain links TRBV5-5 with TRBJ2-7; 7 nucleotides line up with TRBD1. V was pared by 0 bases and J by 4 bases, with 10 bases of the junction left unmatched. The CDR3 extends over 16 amino acids. Germline CDR1 and CDR2: SGHKS and YYEKEE (reference sequence). Written as DNA, the CDR3 is TGTGCCAGCAGCTTGGGGGACAGCTTCATAGGGTACGAGCAGTACTTC. Translation gives CASSLGDSFIGYEQYF.

This clone was observed a single time. The V call is TRBV6-6, the J call TRBJ2-5, with TRBD2 matching 9 bases. Germline values: CDR1 MNHNY, CDR2 SVGAGI (reference sequence). The V and J ends lost 2 bases and 5 bases, in that order; junction bases with no gene match: 3. This CDR3 has 14 amino acids. The DNA for the CDR3 is TGTGCCAGCAGTTACCTAGCGGGGAAGGAGACCCAGTACTTC. This codes for CASSYLAGKETQYF.

The chain has TRBV29-1 and TRBJ1-1, with a weak D call TRBD1 (6 bases). This CDR3 comprises 14 residues. Germline lookup yields CDR1 SQVTM and CDR2 ANQGSEA. V lost 7 bases to trimming and J lost 1 base, with 16 bases between them. The CDR3 DNA sequence: TGCAGCGCCCACAGGGAAAGGGCGAACACTGAAGCTTTCTTT. Its translation: CSAHRERANTEAFF.

This rearrangement joins TRBV5-4 to TRBJ2-1; D is ambiguous. V was cut by 0 bases and J by 0 bases, with 7 bases left in between. The CDR3 contains 15 residues. Germline assignment: CDR1 SGHNT and CDR2 YYREEE (reference sequence). The CDR3 DNA is TGTGCCAGCAGCTTGGACTTTAGCTCCTACAATGAGCAGTTCTTC. Amino acid sequence: CASSLDFSSYNEQFF.

The chain's CDR3 is CAIPWREDRGPGSYEQYF. CDR3 sequence (DNA): TGCGCCATCCCCTGGCGGGAGGACAGGGGGCCTGGTTCCTACGAGCAGTACTTC. The V call is TRBV10-1, the J call TRBJ2-7; 11 bases are shared with TRBD1. Germline V gene data show CDR1 as WNHNN and CDR2 as SYGVQD (reference sequence). Trimming removed 10 bases from V and 1 base from J; junction bases left unmatched: 18. The CDR3 spans 18 residues.